This TCR beta chain was recovered during a study of CD8 T cells in Susac syndrome. The multiple sclerosis controls, all treatment-naive patients, had relapsing-remitting disease that was stable or active. The CDR3 extends over 14 amino acids. Trimming pared 3 bases from V and 10 bases from J, leaving 13 bases between. The germline CDR1 and CDR2 sequences are MNHEY and SVGAGI. RNA totalling about 0.45 to 1 ug underwent reverse transcription with random hexamers. TCRdb re-analysed the immunoSEQ multiplex PCR reads in MiXCR, keeping a single row per CDR3 protein. This sample has approximately 180,000 distinct CDR3 sequences, with under 95% found just once.

Source material: CD4+ T cells from PBMCs. V and J are TRBV6-5 and TRBJ1-6, with D unclear. The sequence came from a human donor with multiple sclerosis. DNA of the CDR3: TGTGCCAGCAGTTATGATGAGTTGGGCTCACCCCTCCACTTT. It codes for CASSYDELGSPLHF.